These 29 T cell receptor beta chains were sequenced from one sample in a study of neurological immune-mediated disorders. TCRdb processed the 5' RACE reads anew with MiXCR; each CDR3 protein has one entry. The repertoire holds some 76,000 distinct CDR3 sequences, 3.2% seen once, with roughly 5% in the top ten. Sequenced: PBMCs. Source of these receptors: a woman aged 45-65 years with multiple sclerosis.

The table lists this clonotype with many counts. This chain connects TRBV14 to TRBJ1-1, with a possible D match to TRBD1 (6 bases). Germline CDR1 is SGHDN and CDR2 is FVKESK. This CDR3 spans 13 amino acids. Deletions cut 4 bases from V and 4 bases from J, with 10 bases between. CDR3 coding DNA: TGTGCCAGCAGCCCAGGGGTTCGCACTGAAGCTTTCTTT. It codes for CASSPGVRTEAFF.

This clonotype was seen many times. V gene TRBV5-6 combines with J gene TRBJ2-2; the D is unclear. Germline CDR1 SGHDT, CDR2 YYEEEE. The CDR3 runs to 14 residues. V lost 2 bases to trimming and J lost 0 bases, with 5 bases between them. The CDR3 DNA is TGTGCCAGCAGCTTTACCCCGAACACCGGGGAGCTGTTTTTT. It is translated as CASSFTPNTGELFF.

This clonotype was observed a handful of times. The rearrangement links TRBV5-1 to TRBJ2-7, with 9 bases identical to TRBD1. Germline V gene data show CDR1 as SGHRS and CDR2 as YFSETQ. CDR3 length: 15 amino acids. V shed 7 bases and J 5 bases; nucleotides not matched to a gene: 13. CDR3 sequence (DNA): TGCGCCAGCCGAACCACCGGGACAGGGTTAGACGAGCAGTACTTC. This translates into CASRTTGTGLDEQYF.

This clonotype was seen only a few times. CDR3 amino acids: CSAHSGQATGELFF. In DNA form, the CDR3 reads TGCAGTGCTCACTCCGGGCAGGCCACCGGGGAGCTGTTTTTT. V gene TRBV20-1 combines with J gene TRBJ2-2, with unresolved D. The germline CDR1 and CDR2 sequences are DFQATT and SNEGSKA (reference sequence). The CDR3 runs to 14 residues. Trimming removed 5 bases at V and 4 bases at J, with 14 bases between.

This clonotype was counted ten times or more. The rearrangement uses TRBV4-3 and TRBJ2-4; perhaps TRBD1 as D (6 bases). The CDR3 has 15 amino acids. Looked up from germline, CDR1 is LGHNA and CDR2 is YSLEER. V lost 1 base, J lost 7 bases, and 14 bases lay in between. In nucleotides, the CDR3 is TGCGCCAGCAGCCAAGGGGCAGGGGTTAGGAACATTCAGTACTTC. Amino acid sequence: CASSQGAGVRNIQYF.

This clonotype was recorded many times. The chain links TRBV9 to TRBJ1-1, with 8 bases that match TRBD1. The CDR3 contains 15 residues. Trimming at V came to 4 bases and at J to 3 bases, leaving 8 bases not matched to a gene. The germline V gene has CDR1 SGDLS and CDR2 YYNGEE. The CDR3 DNA sequence: TGTGCCAGCAGCTTTACCTACAGGGGGGACACTGAAGCTTTCTTT. It yields the protein CASSFTYRGDTEAFF.

This clonotype was detected only a few times. A much more abundant neighbour one base away suggests this may be a read error. This rearrangement joins TRBV5-1 to TRBJ2-1, with 8 positions matching TRBD2. CDR3 length equals 16 residues. The germline V gene has CDR1 SGHRS and CDR2 YFSETQ. CDR3 nucleotides: TGCGCCAGCAGCTCGGGACTAGAGGTGACCTACAATGCGCAGTTCTTC. Protein sequence: CASSSGLEVTYNAQFF.

This clonotype has a count of ten or more. V and J are TRBV7-2 and TRBJ1-1, with unresolved D. Deletions cut 5 bases from V and 4 bases from J, with 8 bases between. Germline loops: CDR1 SGHTA, CDR2 FQGNSA. This CDR3 is built from 12 residues. This CDR3 reads CASSPFGTEAFF. CDR3 nucleotides: TGTGCCAGCAGCCCCTTCGGCACTGAAGCTTTCTTT.

This clonotype was observed many times. This chain links TRBV7-2 with TRBJ2-3, with TRBD2 matching 10 bases. CDR1 and CDR2 from the germline V gene are SGHTA and FQGNSA. V shed 5 bases, J shed 5 bases, and the junction held 7 bases outside the gene matches. CDR3 length: 15 amino acids. The CDR3 here is CASSGPSGGKDTQYF. The CDR3, as DNA: TGTGCCAGCAGCGGTCCTAGCGGGGGTAAAGATACGCAGTATTTT.

This clonotype was found many times. The V gene is TRBV5-1, the J gene TRBJ2-2, with D hard to call. The V end lost 2 bases, the J end lost 4 bases, and 9 bases lay between the germline ends. The CDR3 is 14 amino acids. The germline CDR1 and CDR2 sequences are SGHRS and YFSETQ. As DNA, the CDR3 is TGCGCCAGCAGCTTATCCTATGTCACCGGGGAGCTGTTTTTT. This gives the protein CASSLSYVTGELFF.

At least ten counts were recorded for this clonotype. The V call is TRBV7-2, the J call TRBJ1-4; tentative D call: TRBD1 (6 bases). Germline V gives CDR1 SGHTA, CDR2 FQGNSA. The V gene lost 4 bases and the J gene lost 3 bases, with 18 bases spanning the gap. The CDR3 spans 17 residues. The CDR3 here is CASSSPGRGGANEKLFF. As DNA, the CDR3 is TGTGCCAGCAGCTCCCCGGGGAGGGGGGGGGCTAATGAAAAACTGTTTTTT.

This clonotype was recorded many times. V usage is TRBV28 and J usage is TRBJ1-4, with 7 bases lining up with TRBD1. CDR1 is MDHEN, CDR2 SYDVKM, per germline. The CDR3 has 14 residues. V trimming: 6 bases; J trimming: 7 bases; junction bases outside the gene matches: 8. Here the CDR3 DNA reads TGTGCCAGCAGACCGACAGGGAGGAGTGAAAAACTGTTTTTT. Its translation is CASRPTGRSEKLFF.

This clonotype was recorded many times. V usage is TRBV7-2 and J usage is TRBJ2-7; D is ambiguous. The germline V gene has CDR1 SGHTA and CDR2 FQGNSA. CDR3 length equals 13 residues. V was trimmed by 2 bases and J by 2 bases, leaving 7 bases between them. CDR3 coding DNA: TGTGCCAGCAGCTTATATGGGCCCTACGAGCAGTACGTC. It encodes CASSLYGPYEQYV.

This clonotype has ten or more counts. This sequence joins TRBV12-3 or TRBV12-4 and TRBJ1-5; D is possibly TRBD1 (6 bases). The CDR3 has 15 amino acids. Trimming pared 3 bases from V and 5 bases from J, leaving 14 bases between. The CDR3 here is CASSLVGGGDQPQHF. DNA of the CDR3: TGTGCCAGCAGTTTGGTGGGGGGGGGCGATCAGCCCCAGCATTTT.

This clonotype came up many times. The chain couples TRBV7-2 to TRBJ2-5; no clear D. The CDR3 has 13 residues. Trimming removed 2 bases from V and 5 bases from J, with 9 bases in between. Germline CDR1 and CDR2: SGHTA and FQGNSA. The CDR3, as DNA: TGTGCCAGCAGCTTAAACTTTGGGGAGACCCAGTACTTC. It is translated as CASSLNFGETQYF.

In this sample, this clonotype turned up many times. The chain recombines TRBV27 with TRBJ2-2; D is unresolved. The CDR3 covers 13 residues. Germline CDR1 is MNHEY and CDR2 is SMNVEV (reference sequence). Trimming stripped 2 bases from V and 6 bases from J, with 7 bases between. Here the CDR3 DNA reads TGTGCCAGCAGTTTACAGGTCTCCGGGGAGCTGTTTTTT. It translates to CASSLQVSGELFF.

There are many counts of this clonotype. This chain uses TRBV5-1 with TRBJ2-5, with TRBD2 identical over 10 bases. The germline gives CDR1 SGHRS, CDR2 YFSETQ. Trimming at V came to 0 bases and at J to 3 bases, leaving 2 bases not matched to a gene. The CDR3 length is 15 residues. The CDR3 DNA reads TGCGCCAGCAGCTTGGTCCTAGCGGGAGAAGAGACCCAGTACTTC. Amino acids: CASSLVLAGEETQYF.

For this clonotype: This clone may be a read error of a much larger clone one base away. The chain recombines TRBV20-1 with TRBJ2-4, with 7 bases aligning to TRBD2. This CDR3 comprises 14 residues. CDR1 and CDR2 (germline): DFQATT, SNEGSKA (reference sequence). Trimming at V came to 6 bases and at J to 1 base, leaving 6 bases not matched to a gene. The CDR3 sequence: CSAEDGGAKNIQYF. The CDR3, as DNA: TGCAGTGCCGAGGACGGGGGGGCCAAAAACATTCAGTACTTC.

About this clonotype: A junction end diverges from the germline sequence, so it may reflect a read error. The chain links TRBV7-6 to TRBJ2-6; tentatively, D is TRBD1 or TRBD2 (5 bases each). This CDR3 contains 14 residues. In germline, CDR1 is SGHVS, CDR2 FNYEAQ. The CDR3 DNA follows: TGTGCCAGCAGCTTAGGTAACGGGGCCAAAGTCCTGACTTTC. Translating gives CASSLGNGAKVLTF.

At least ten counts were recorded for this clonotype. The chain couples TRBV20-1 to TRBJ2-2; unclear D gene. Looked up from germline, CDR1 is DFQATT and CDR2 is SNEGSKA (reference sequence). The CDR3 contains 15 residues. Trimming removed 0 bases at V and 2 bases at J, with 10 bases between. CDR3 amino acids: CSARDPNPNTGELFF. Written as DNA, the CDR3 is TGCAGTGCTAGAGATCCTAACCCCAACACCGGGGAGCTGTTTTTT.

Many counts were recorded for this clonotype. This sequence joins TRBV4-2 and TRBJ2-1; 12 positions agree with TRBD2. Germline values: CDR1 LGHNA, CDR2 YNFKEQ. The ends lost 4 bases at V and 6 bases at J; junction bases unmatched: 7. The CDR3 sequence is 16 residues long. CDR3 protein: CASSRGTSGRSNEQFF. The CDR3, as DNA: TGTGCCAGCAGCCGAGGCACTAGCGGGAGGTCCAATGAGCAGTTCTTC.

This clonotype was detected many times. The genes are TRBV10-3 and TRBJ1-3, with unresolved D. Germline V gives CDR1 ENHRY, CDR2 SYGVKD. Trimming took off 7 bases at V and 0 bases at J, with 7 bases between the two ends. The length of the CDR3 is 13 residues. Here the CDR3 DNA reads TGTGCCATCACGCCGAGCTCTGGAAACACCATATATTTT. Encoded protein: CAITPSSGNTIYF.

This clonotype was observed many times. J is TRBJ1-2 and V is TRBV5-1; D unclear. Germline V gene sequence: CDR1 SGHRS, CDR2 YFSETQ. The CDR3 length is 13 residues. V gave up 4 bases and J gave up 8 bases, with 15 bases separating them. CDR3 in amino acids: CASSPGLVNGYTF. The CDR3 region has the DNA TGCGCCAGCAGCCCTGGGTTGGTTAACGGCTACACCTTC.

This clonotype was seen ten or more times. This chain connects TRBV20-1 to TRBJ2-1; D is perhaps TRBD2 (5 bases). This CDR3 has 14 residues. Trimming stripped 5 bases from V and 2 bases from J, with 13 bases between. The germline CDR1 and CDR2 sequences are DFQATT and SNEGSKA (reference sequence). CDR3 loop: CSARHGETYNEQFF. CDR3 DNA sequence: TGCAGTGCTCGTCACGGGGAAACCTACAATGAGCAGTTCTTC.

This clonotype was observed at least ten times. The V gene is TRBV24-1, the J gene TRBJ1-5; tentative D call: TRBD1 (6 bases). This CDR3 has 16 amino acids. Germline V gene data show CDR1 as KGHDR and CDR2 as SFDVKD. Trimming stripped 5 bases from V and 0 bases from J, with 13 bases between. DNA of the CDR3: TGTGCCACCAGTGGAAGGGACACCTATAGCAATCAGCCCCAGCATTTT. This encodes CATSGRDTYSNQPQHF.

In this sample, this clonotype turned up many times. The chain couples TRBV29-1 to TRBJ1-1; maybe TRBD1 (5 bases). Per germline, CDR1 SQVTM and CDR2 ANQGSEA. The CDR3 sequence is 13 residues long. V was pared by 0 bases and J by 8 bases, with 13 bases between. The CDR3 loop reads CSVEDRGAGEAFF. In DNA form, the CDR3 reads TGCAGCGTTGAAGATCGAGGGGCCGGAGAAGCTTTCTTT.

Many counts were recorded for this clonotype. J is TRBJ1-2 and V is TRBV3-1, with 10 bases lining up with TRBD1. The CDR3 covers 15 residues. Germline CDR1 and CDR2: LGHDT and YNNKEL (reference sequence). With 4 bases clipped from V and 6 bases from J, the junction kept 8 bases outside the gene matches. This CDR3 reads CASSPRQGAKDGYTF. CDR3 DNA sequence: TGTGCCAGCAGCCCCCGACAGGGGGCAAAAGATGGCTACACCTTC.

This clonotype was seen at least ten times. This chain joins TRBV5-6 and TRBJ1-5; D is perhaps TRBD1 (5 bases). Trimming took 4 bases from V and 2 from J, leaving 13 bases between them. Germline-derived CDR1 and CDR2 are SGHDT and YYEEEE. The CDR3 totals 15 residues. The CDR3 DNA follows: TGTGCCAGCAGCAACGTTGGGGACGGCAATCAGCCCCAGCATTTT. Protein sequence: CASSNVGDGNQPQHF.

This clonotype was detected ten times or more. The J gene is TRBJ2-7, the V gene TRBV2; D unclear. Germline-derived CDR1 and CDR2 are SNHLY and FYNNEI. V dropped 6 bases and J dropped 1 base, with 16 bases sitting between them. CDR3 length: 15 residues. The DNA of the CDR3 is TGTGCCAGCAGGGACCGCCTAGGAGAGTCCTACGAGCAGTACTTC. Protein: CASRDRLGESYEQYF.